Sequencing of this T cell receptor beta chain was carried out in a study of blood T cell repertoires in COVID-19. Background on the study: Sources were T cells, B-cell-depleted T cells, or PBMCs; the material itself was cDNA or gDNA.

CDR1 and CDR2 (germline): SGHDT, YYEEEE. After removal of 1 base from V and 6 bases from J, the junction contained 11 bases not matched to a gene. The CDR3 is 17 amino acids. In the source study's methods: How many nucleated cells were present was estimated from reference gene primer amplification. Method: immunoSEQ multiplex PCR; TCRdb's copy keeps in-frame clones and lacks some. From that table come the V and J calls and clone size; the DNA was used to work out D and trimming. The data contain 90,000 to 150,000 clones, approximately 80% of them singletons. The chain couples TRBV5-6 to TRBJ2-7, with 12 positions matching TRBD1. The source material was peripheral blood. The source of this sequence is an elderly woman with acute or convalescent COVID-19. CDR3 in DNA: TGTGCCAGCAGCTTGCCCGGGACAGGGGGCGACTTAGGCGAGCAGTACTTC. Protein product: CASSLPGTGGDLGEQYF.